The 10 T cell receptor beta chains below come from one sample, sequenced in a study of breast tumors, draining lymph nodes, adjacent tissues. TCRdb independently ran MiXCR on the multiplex PCR reads; one entry per CDR3 protein. The sample has approximately 9,000 distinct CDR3 sequences; 35% to 55% are singletons. The sequencing sample was made of tumor-adjacent breast tissue. These receptors originate from a female donor with breast cancer. Some clones in this sample may be carry-over from other donors' samples.

V usage is TRBV12-3 or TRBV12-4 and J usage is TRBJ2-7; D is tentatively TRBD1 or TRBD2 (5 bases each). The CDR3 sequence is 14 residues long. With 2 bases removed from V and 4 bases from J, the gap between germline ends came to 12 bases. CDR3 coding DNA: TGTGCCAGCAGTTTACAGGGAGCCTCTTACGAGCAGTACTTC. Protein product: CASSLQGASYEQYF.

The chain couples TRBV7-2 to TRBJ1-3; the match to TRBD1 covers 9 bases. Germline trimming cut 4 bases from V and 0 bases from J; bases unmatched to any gene: 7. The CDR3 runs 17 residues. Germline CDR1 SGHTA, CDR2 FQGNSA. The CDR3 region has the DNA TGTGCCAGCAGCTATGGGACAGGGTCAAACTCTGGAAACACCATATATTTT. Its translation is CASSYGTGSNSGNTIYF.

The chain couples TRBV7-2 to TRBJ2-5; 11 nucleotides match TRBD2. With 5 bases clipped from V and 9 bases from J, the junction kept 14 bases outside the gene matches. This CDR3 region has 16 residues. From germline, CDR1 is SGHTA and CDR2 FQGNSA. CDR3 coding DNA: TGTGCCAGCAGCCCGTATCTAGCGGGAGGCGGGGAGGCCCAGTACTTC. This sequence encodes CASSPYLAGGGEAQYF.

Judged by abundance, this clonotype is large. This sequence joins TRBV20-1 and TRBJ2-7; 8 bases align to TRBD2. This CDR3 spans 15 amino acids. With V trimmed by 3 bases and J by 3 bases, 10 bases remained unmatched. The germline gives CDR1 DFQATT, CDR2 SNEGSKA (reference sequence). CDR3 in DNA: TGCAGTGCTAGCCGGACTAGAGCGGGGGACTACGAGCAGTACTTC. As protein: CSASRTRAGDYEQYF.

V and J are TRBV11-3 and TRBJ2-2; D unclear. Germline-derived CDR1 and CDR2 are SGHNT and YENEEA. Trimming removed 5 bases at V and 6 bases at J, with 10 bases between. The CDR3 spans 13 residues. The CDR3 nucleotides are TGTGCCAGCAGCCAAGGTGTGGCCGGGGAGCTGTTTTTT. Translation gives CASSQGVAGELFF. Full variable domain (remainder filled in from reference TRBV11-3 and TRBJ2-2): EAGVVQSPRYKIIEKKQPVAFWCNPISGHNTLYWYLQNLGQGPELLIRYENEEAVDDSQLPKDRFSAERLKGVDSTLKIQPAELGDSAVYLCASSQGVAGELFFGEGSRLTVL.

This clonotype was observed at least ten times. The V gene is TRBV10-3, the J gene TRBJ1-4; D perhaps matches TRBD1 (5 bases). Trimming removed 10 bases at V and 8 bases at J, with 17 bases between. CDR1 is ENHRY and CDR2 is SYGVKD in the germline V gene. CDR3 length: 13 amino acids. This chain's CDR3 is CATQPREGEKLFF. The CDR3 DNA reads TGTGCCACCCAGCCCAGGGAAGGGGAAAAACTGTTTTTT.

This clonotype was found many times. A read error may be the cause here, since a much bigger clone is one base away. The rearrangement uses TRBV24-1 and TRBJ1-2, with unresolved D. Deletions cut 3 bases from V and 0 bases from J, with 7 bases between. The CDR3 contains 14 residues. Germline CDR1 reads KGHDR; CDR2 reads SFDVKD. CDR3 coding DNA: TGTGCCACCAGTGATCCCGCAACTAACTATGGCTACACCTTC. This translates into CATSDPATNYGYTF.

There are many counts of this clonotype. The chain combines TRBV5-4 with TRBJ2-1; 10 nucleotides agree with TRBD1. The V segment lost 4 bases and the J segment 5 bases; nucleotides outside the gene matches: 6. Germline V gives CDR1 SGHNT, CDR2 YYREEE (reference sequence). The CDR3 is 15 amino acids. The CDR3 nucleotides are TGTGCCAGCAGCCTCCCTGGGACAGGGGACAATGAGCAGTTCTTC. It is translated as CASSLPGTGDNEQFF.

DNA of the CDR3: TGTGCCACGAATTCTCTCAGGAGTGAAGCTTTCTTT. It translates to CATNSLRSEAFF. The chain joins TRBV27 to TRBJ1-1; D gene ambiguous. Between the trimmed V and J ends, which lost 10 bases and 7 bases, there was a span of 16 bases. The CDR3 is 12 residues long. The V gene's germline CDR1 is MNHEY and CDR2 SMNVEV (reference sequence).

The sample holds a few counts of this clonotype. The CDR3 DNA sequence: TGTGCCAGCAAAAAGTGGGCCTCCCCGGGGGGAAACATTCAGTACTTC. Protein sequence: CASKKWASPGGNIQYF. The chain links TRBV28 to TRBJ2-4; the match to TRBD2 covers 7 bases. V shed 7 bases and J 6 bases; nucleotides not matched to a gene: 15. Germline-derived CDR1 and CDR2 are MDHEN and SYDVKM. CDR3 length: 16 residues. Looking up the rest from reference TRBV28 and TRBJ2-4 gives the full variable domain: DVKVTQSSRYLVKRTGEKVFLECVQDMDHENMFWYRQDPGLGLRLIYFSYDVKMKEKGDIPEGYSVSREKKERFSLILESASTNQTSMYLCASKKWASPGGNIQYFGAGTRLSVL.